What follows are 30 T cell receptor beta chains derived from one specimen sequenced in a study of vaccination and CD4 T cells after COVID-19. Regarding treatment: roughly 11-day PBMC culture with coronavirus spike peptide pools or control peptides (ViraFEST assay). At the Johns Hopkins FTIC core, DNA taken from cultured CD4+ T cells was sequenced by way of the Oncomine TCR Beta short-read assay. From the PCR reads, TCRdb called clonotypes with MiXCR, one entry per CDR3 protein. The profile shows 9,500 to 15,000 distinct CDR3 sequences, roughly 44% of them singletons. The antigens for these receptors are not known. Material for sequencing was cultured CD4+ T cells from blood. These receptors came from a human donor with COVID-19.

This sequence joins TRBV5-6 and TRBJ2-1, with TRBD1 identical over 7 bases. This CDR3 is 14 amino acids long. Unmatched junction bases numbered 5, after V lost 3 bases and J lost 5 bases. Germline V lookup: CDR1 SGHDT, CDR2 YYEEEE. The CDR3 reads CASSSLTGNNEQFF. CDR3 coding DNA: TGTGCCAGCAGCTCGCTGACAGGGAACAATGAGCAGTTCTTC.

The sample holds a few counts of this clonotype. This sequence joins TRBV20-1 and TRBJ1-5, with TRBD1 as a possible D gene (5 bases). Germline CDR1 is DFQATT and CDR2 is SNEGSKA (reference sequence). The CDR3 extends over 15 amino acids. V lost 3 bases and J lost 2, with 14 bases in between. CDR3 sequence (DNA): TGCAGTGCTAGCGCGTCCGTGGGGGGCAATCAGCCCCAGCATTTT. It translates to CSASASVGGNQPQHF.

The chain links TRBV6-4 to TRBJ2-3, with TRBD2 identical over 12 bases. Per the germline V gene, CDR1 is MRHNA and CDR2 is SNTAGT. The CDR3 is made up of 15 amino acids. V lost 4 bases to trimming and J lost 3 bases; unmatched junction nucleotides: 2. CDR3 amino acids: CASSASGGGTDTQYF. The CDR3 coding sequence is TGTGCCAGCAGTGCTAGCGGGGGGGGGACAGATACGCAGTATTTT.

The rearrangement links TRBV2 to TRBJ1-2; D gene unclear. The V and J ends lost 7 bases and 3 bases respectively, with 6 bases between them. The CDR3 contains 11 residues. Germline CDR1 is SNHLY and CDR2 is FYNNEI. This chain's CDR3 is CASKSDYGYTF. The CDR3 DNA sequence: TGTGCCAGCAAGTCGGACTATGGCTACACCTTC.

Note on this clonotype: A junction boundary mismatches the germline segment, possibly from a read error. V usage is TRBV7-7 and J usage is TRBJ1-1, with no clear D. The CDR3 loop spans 13 amino acids. Per germline, CDR1 SSHAT and CDR2 FNYEAQ (reference sequence). CDR3 loop: CASSLAANTEAFF. The DNA of the CDR3 is TGTGCTAGCAGCTTAGCGGCGAACACTGAAGCTTTCTTT.

The rearrangement joins TRBV11-2 to TRBJ1-3, with 8 bases that match TRBD1. The CDR3 is made up of 16 amino acids. Losses at the gene ends were 5 bases for V and 0 bases for J; bases not matched to a gene: 6. CDR1 and CDR2 from the germline V gene are SGHAT and FQNNGV. CDR3 residues: CASSHVGQGSGNTIYF. The CDR3 bases are TGTGCCAGCAGCCACGTCGGACAGGGCTCTGGAAACACCATATATTTT. Supplemented by reference TRBV11-2 and TRBJ1-3, the full variable domain reads EAGVAQSPRYKIIEKRQSVAFWCNPISGHATLYWYQQILGQGPKLLIQFQNNGVVDDSQLPKDRFSAERLKGVDSTLKIQPAKLEDSAVYLCASSHVGQGSGNTIYFGEGSWLTVV.

This clonotype came up a few times. The J gene is TRBJ1-3, the V gene TRBV20-1; D not resolved. V lost 3 bases and J 0 bases, leaving 6 bases between the germline ends. The germline V gene has CDR1 DFQATT and CDR2 SNEGSKA (reference sequence). The CDR3 sequence is 13 residues long. The CDR3 protein is CSASDASGNTIYF. CDR3 nucleotides: TGCAGTGCTAGCGATGCCTCTGGAAACACCATATATTTT.

The rearrangement links TRBV20-1 to TRBJ2-3; 8 bases are a match to TRBD2. The CDR3 length is 15 residues. CDR1 and CDR2 from the germline V gene are DFQATT and SNEGSKA (reference sequence). V lost 0 bases and J lost 5; bases outside the gene matches: 7. The CDR3 sequence is CSARDSGGRRDTQYF. As DNA, the CDR3 is TGCAGTGCTAGAGATTCGGGGGGGAGAAGAGATACGCAGTATTTT.

The chain has TRBV20-1 and TRBJ2-2; 7 bases map to TRBD1. The CDR3 loop spans 16 amino acids. V gave up 0 bases and J gave up 1 base; unmatched junction bases: 5. CDR1 DFQATT and CDR2 SNEGSKA come from the germline V gene (reference sequence). The CDR3 protein is CSARDPRQGNTGELFF. The CDR3 region has the DNA TGCAGTGCTAGAGACCCACGACAGGGGAACACCGGGGAGCTGTTTTTT.

The CDR3 region is CSASDRDREFGGYTF. The CDR3 DNA is TGCAGTGCTAGTGACCGGGACAGGGAATTTGGTGGCTACACCTTC. The chain couples TRBV20-1 to TRBJ1-2; 9 bases are a match to TRBD1. The CDR3 totals 15 residues. Germline trimming cut 3 bases from V and 7 bases from J; bases unmatched to any gene: 12. Germline loops: CDR1 DFQATT, CDR2 SNEGSKA (reference sequence).

This chain links TRBV20-1 with TRBJ1-5; 8 bases align to TRBD1. This CDR3 comprises 13 residues. Looked up from germline, CDR1 is DFQATT and CDR2 is SNEGSKA (reference sequence). The V gene end was trimmed by 6 bases and the J gene end by 4 bases; junction bases not matched to a gene: 5. CDR3 sequence (DNA): TGCAGTGCCATCGGACAGGGTAATCAGCCCCAGCATTTT. Its translation: CSAIGQGNQPQHF.

V gene TRBV5-1 combines with J gene TRBJ1-2; D is possibly TRBD1 (5 bases). Trimming took 3 bases from V and 2 from J, leaving 8 bases between them. The CDR3 sequence is 13 residues long. CDR1 SGHRS and CDR2 YFSETQ come from the germline V gene. The CDR3 DNA follows: TGCGCCAGCAGCTGGGGGGGGAACTATGGCTACACCTTC. Translating gives CASSWGGNYGYTF.

There are a few counts of this clonotype. The CDR3 nucleotides are TGCAGTGCTAGAGATCGGGGGACAGGAATCCACGGGCAGTACTTC. Translating gives CSARDRGTGIHGQYF. The genes are TRBV20-1 and TRBJ2-7; 8 nucleotides align to TRBD1. CDR1 is DFQATT and CDR2 is SNEGSKA in the germline V gene (reference sequence). V dropped 0 bases and J dropped 9; count of bases not matched to a gene: 13. The CDR3 consists of 15 residues.

There are a few counts of this clonotype. This chain connects TRBV30 to TRBJ1-2, with D tentatively TRBD1 (6 bases). Trimming removed 3 bases at V and 7 bases at J, with 21 bases between. CDR1 and CDR2 from the germline V gene are GTSNPN and SVGIG (reference sequence). The CDR3 runs 15 residues. CDR3 in amino acids: CAWSAAMGGPGGYTF. The CDR3 coding sequence is TGTGCCTGGAGCGCCGCAATGGGGGGGCCTGGTGGCTACACCTTC.

This clonotype occurred a few times. This rearrangement joins TRBV6-1 to TRBJ2-3; D might be TRBD2 (6 bases). Deletions cut 5 bases from V and 3 bases from J, with 21 bases between. Germline lookup yields CDR1 MNHNS and CDR2 SASEGT. The CDR3 totals 17 residues. Here the CDR3 reads CASSKSVRTIKTDTQYF. The CDR3, as DNA: TGTGCCAGCAGTAAGTCGGTCCGGACTATCAAAACAGATACGCAGTATTTT.

The chain joins TRBV4-2 to TRBJ2-2; TRBD2 agrees at 16 bases. V lost 3 bases, J lost 6 bases, and 7 bases stayed unmatched. CDR1 is LGHNA, CDR2 YNFKEQ, per germline. The CDR3 totals 18 residues. The CDR3 protein is CASSHQGLAGGLAGELFF. The CDR3 bases are TGTGCCAGCAGCCACCAGGGACTAGCGGGGGGGCTGGCCGGGGAGCTGTTTTTT.

This clonotype has more than one count but fewer than ten. This chain joins TRBV4-1 and TRBJ1-2; no definite D call. Trimming took 3 bases from V and 0 from J, leaving 14 bases between them. The CDR3 loop spans 16 amino acids. CDR1 and CDR2 (germline): MGHRA, YSYEKL. CDR3 bases: TGCGCCAGCAGCCAGGACCCTGGCGGGACTAACTATGGCTACACCTTC. Translated: CASSQDPGGTNYGYTF.

This clonotype was counted a few times. The CDR3 loop reads CASTDPGTYNEQFF. In DNA form, the CDR3 reads TGTGCCAGCACAGATCCAGGAACGTACAATGAGCAGTTCTTC. The chain links TRBV7-3 to TRBJ2-1, with unresolved D. The length of the CDR3 is 14 residues. Trimming stripped 7 bases from V and 4 bases from J, with 14 bases between. CDR1 and CDR2 (germline): SGHTA, FQGTGA.

The chain carries TRBV20-1 and TRBJ2-5; D remains unclear. The CDR3 has 15 amino acids. CDR1 and CDR2 (germline): DFQATT, SNEGSKA (reference sequence). V lost 0 bases and J lost 4, with 15 bases in between. CDR3 residues: CSARDRSGPTETQYF. DNA for the CDR3: TGCAGTGCTAGAGATCGATCGGGCCCCACAGAGACCCAGTACTTC.

The chain combines TRBV18 with TRBJ2-5, with D possibly being TRBD1 or TRBD2 (5 bases each). Trimming cost V 2 bases and J 4 bases, with 14 bases left between them. The CDR3 covers 15 residues. Germline V gives CDR1 KGHSH, CDR2 LQKENI. DNA for the CDR3: TGTGCCAGCTCACCATTGGGAGCCGGGACAGAGACCCAGTACTTC. This encodes CASSPLGAGTETQYF.

This chain links TRBV7-2 with TRBJ2-3, with unresolved D. Deletions cut 3 bases from V and 1 base from J, with 8 bases between. This CDR3 spans 14 amino acids. Germline CDR1 SGHTA, CDR2 FQGNSA. For the CDR3, the DNA is TGTGCCAGCAGCTTGGGATCCCGCACAGATACGCAGTATTTT. Protein sequence: CASSLGSRTDTQYF.

CDR3 in DNA: TGTGCCAGTAGGCCTGACAGGTCGGACGGAAACACCATATATTTT. Translation gives CASRPDRSDGNTIYF. This chain links TRBV19 with TRBJ1-3; D perhaps matches TRBD1 (6 bases). The CDR3 covers 15 residues. Germline lookup yields CDR1 LNHDA and CDR2 SQIVND (reference sequence). V was clipped by 6 bases and J by 4 bases, with 16 bases between them.

This chain links TRBV20-1 with TRBJ1-2; 11 nucleotides agree with TRBD1. The germline CDR1 and CDR2 sequences are DFQATT and SNEGSKA (reference sequence). V trimming: 0 bases; J trimming: 5 bases; junction bases outside the gene matches: 8. The CDR3 contains 16 residues. This chain's CDR3 is CSARDVTDRGRYGYTF. CDR3 nucleotide sequence: TGCAGTGCTAGAGATGTGACGGACAGGGGGCGTTATGGCTACACCTTC.

A few counts support this clonotype. The chain couples TRBV7-2 to TRBJ1-3; D not certain. CDR3 size: 14 residues. V shed 5 bases and J shed 4 bases, with 12 bases lying between them. Germline V gives CDR1 SGHTA, CDR2 FQGNSA. The CDR3 reads CASSPAGRGNTIYF. The CDR3 nucleotides are TGTGCCAGCAGCCCCGCTGGCAGGGGAAACACCATATATTTT. The whole variable domain, filled in from reference TRBV7-2 and TRBJ1-3, reads GAGVSQSPSNKVTEKGKDVELRCDPISGHTALYWYRQSLGQGLEFLIYFQGNSAPDKSGLPSDRFSAERTGGSVSTLTIQRTQQEDSAVYLCASSPAGRGNTIYFGEGSWLTVV.

The gene calls are TRBV11-3 and TRBJ2-1; D is uncertain. The CDR3 has 15 residues. Trimming removed 1 base at V and 8 bases at J, with 15 bases between. Germline CDR1 and CDR2: SGHNT and YENEEA. In nucleotides, the CDR3 is TGTGCCAGCAGCTTAGCCTCCGGTGGCTTATATGAGCAGTTCTTC. Its translation: CASSLASGGLYEQFF.

By frequency in the sample, this clonotype is medium-sized. CDR3 loop: CASSVGTSGGAQSYEQYF. In nucleotides, the CDR3 is TGTGCCAGCAGCGTAGGGACTAGCGGGGGGGCCCAGTCCTACGAGCAGTACTTC. The gene calls are TRBV9 and TRBJ2-7; TRBD2 matches 15 bases. The CDR3 consists of 18 residues. The trim removed 0 bases at V and 1 base at J, leaving 5 bases unmatched. CDR1 SGDLS and CDR2 YYNGEE come from the germline V gene.

This chain uses TRBV19 with TRBJ1-5; possible D gene TRBD1, 6 bases. CDR1 is LNHDA, CDR2 SQIVND, per germline (reference sequence). This CDR3 is built from 16 residues. V was shortened by 3 bases and J by 0 bases, with 12 bases between the two germline ends. In nucleotides, the CDR3 is TGTGCCAGTAGTATTGTTCCGGGGGCTAGCAATCAGCCCCAGCATTTT. This gives the protein CASSIVPGASNQPQHF.

The CDR3, as DNA: TGTGCCACAGCCCGAAGACAGGGGGTCAATCAGCCCCAGCATTTT. It translates to CATARRQGVNQPQHF. V usage is TRBV10-3 and J usage is TRBJ1-5, with 9 bases matching TRBD1. The ends lost 10 bases at V and 3 bases at J; junction bases unmatched: 10. This CDR3 comprises 15 residues. CDR1 ENHRY and CDR2 SYGVKD come from the germline V gene.

The chain links TRBV7-9 to TRBJ2-7; D might be TRBD1 (6 bases). CDR3 length: 14 residues. V lost 5 bases to trimming and J lost 0 bases, with 11 bases between them. Germline lookup yields CDR1 SEHNR and CDR2 FQNEAQ (reference sequence). CDR3 residues: CASSITGTSYEQYF. The CDR3 region has the DNA TGTGCCAGCAGCATAACAGGGACCTCCTACGAGCAGTACTTC.

CDR3 sequence reads: CASSYHGTGGGAFF. CDR3 DNA: TGTGCCAGCAGTTACCACGGGACAGGGGGCGGGGCTTTCTTT. The J gene is TRBJ1-1, the V gene TRBV6-5; 12 positions agree with TRBD1. The CDR3 consists of 14 residues. Unmatched junction bases numbered 6, after V lost 2 bases and J lost 11 bases. Germline V gene data show CDR1 as MNHEY and CDR2 as SVGAGI.